This T cell receptor (beta chain) was retrieved from a study of control samples from healthy donors and cancer patients. TCRdb keeps only in-frame clones here, not all; method: immunoSEQ multiplex PCR. Of some 120,000 clones in the sample, around 93% were seen once. What was sequenced was blood. The receptor comes from a man in his late teens or twenties in good health.

The CDR3 DNA is TGTGCCAGCACCAGGGACAGGGGCGAGGCCATTCAGTACTTC. Protein: CASTRDRGEAIQYF. The rearrangement links TRBV11-2 to TRBJ2-4, with TRBD1 matching over 10 bases. Germline CDR1 reads SGHAT; CDR2 reads FQNNGV. The CDR3 has 14 amino acids. V lost 7 bases and J lost 9; bases outside the gene matches: 9.